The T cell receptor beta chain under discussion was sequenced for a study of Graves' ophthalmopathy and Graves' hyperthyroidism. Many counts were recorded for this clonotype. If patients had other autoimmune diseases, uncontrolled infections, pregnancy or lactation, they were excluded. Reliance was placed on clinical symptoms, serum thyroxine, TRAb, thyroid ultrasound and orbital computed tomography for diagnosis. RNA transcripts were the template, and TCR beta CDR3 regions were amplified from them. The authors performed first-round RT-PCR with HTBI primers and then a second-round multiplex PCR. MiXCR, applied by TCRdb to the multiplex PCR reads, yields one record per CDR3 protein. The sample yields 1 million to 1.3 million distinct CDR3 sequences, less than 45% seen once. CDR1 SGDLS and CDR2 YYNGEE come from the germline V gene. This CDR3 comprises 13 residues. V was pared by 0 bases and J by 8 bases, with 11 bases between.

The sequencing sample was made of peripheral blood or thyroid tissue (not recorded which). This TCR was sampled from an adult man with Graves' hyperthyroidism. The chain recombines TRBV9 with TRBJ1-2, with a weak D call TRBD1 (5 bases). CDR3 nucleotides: TGTGCCAGCAGCGTAGACGGGGGGGTCGGCTACACCTTC. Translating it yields CASSVDGGVGYTF. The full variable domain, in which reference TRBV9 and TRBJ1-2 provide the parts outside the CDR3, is DSGVTQTPKHLITATGQRVTLRCSPRSGDLSVYWYQQSLDQGLQFLIQYYNGEERAKGNILERFSAQQFPDLHSELNLSSLELGDSALYFCASSVDGGVGYTFGSGTRLTVV.